This TCR beta chain was captured in a study of early T cells in non-severe SARS-CoV-2 infection. Study overall: The input, bulk RNA from unsorted whole blood, was sequenced, and chains were unpaired.

Attached unique molecular identifiers marked individual cDNA molecules. A single record per CDR3 protein comes from TCRdb applying MiXCR to the 5' RACE reads. The data contain approximately 76,000 distinct CDR3 sequences, approximately 12% of them singletons. This clonotype has a count of ten or more. CDR1 and CDR2 (germline): SGHVS, FNYEAQ. The ends were cut back, 5 bases at V and 2 bases at J, with 10 bases in the middle. CDR3 length equals 13 residues. The chain combines TRBV7-6 with TRBJ2-7, with D possibly being TRBD2 (6 bases). This receptor was obtained from an adult who was a healthcare worker with PCR-confirmed SARS-CoV-2 infection or an uninfected control (not recorded which). Sequenced: whole blood. CDR3 DNA: TGTGCCAGCAGCCCCGGCGGGACCTACGAGCAGTACTTC. It yields the protein CASSPGGTYEQYF.